Listed below are T cell receptor beta chains from one sample, sequenced in a study of CD8+CD57+ T cells in acquired aplastic anemia. TCRdb used MiXCR to reprocess the reads, holding one entry per CDR3 protein. The sample shows some 170,000 distinct CDR3 sequences, about three fifths of them seen only once. What was sequenced was sorted CD4+, CD8+, or CD8+CD57+ T cells (not recorded which) from PBMCs. Receptor source: a human donor with aplastic anemia. Each CDR3 is given with its conserved first and last residue. Fields, in order: V gene, clone size, D gene, J gene, CDR3 protein, CDR3 DNA. D genes are given only for firm matches. Expanded clones get a size class; other rows say once, few or many, or leave the size out.

v_call: TRBV10-3
clone_size: NA
d_call: NA
j_call: TRBJ1-6
cdr3_aa: CAISSVGGRDSPLHF
cdr3_nt: TGTGCCATCAGTTCGGTTGGGGGGCGCGATTCACCCCTCCACTTT

v_call: TRBV20-1
clone_size: NA
d_call: NA
j_call: TRBJ2-5
cdr3_aa: CSAPGTSGKETQYF
cdr3_nt: TGCAGTGCCCCCGGTACAAGCGGAAAAGAGACCCAGTACTTC

v_call: TRBV13
clone_size: many
d_call: NA
j_call: TRBJ1-1
cdr3_aa: CASSSSPEAFF
cdr3_nt: TGTGCCAGCAGCTCTTCACCTGAAGCTTTCTTT

v_call: TRBV7-8
clone_size: NA
d_call: NA
j_call: TRBJ2-2
cdr3_aa: CASSLTPSGQTGELFF
cdr3_nt: TGTGCCAGCAGCTTAACACCCAGCGGGCAAACCGGGGAGCTGTTTTTT

v_call: TRBV6-5
clone_size: NA
d_call: NA
j_call: TRBJ1-2
cdr3_aa: CASSYSGESGYGYTF
cdr3_nt: TGTGCCAGCAGTTACTCGGGGGAGTCGGGCTATGGCTACACCTTC

v_call: TRBV9
clone_size: NA
d_call: NA
j_call: TRBJ2-2
cdr3_aa: CASSVGGRTNTGELFF
cdr3_nt: TGTGCCAGCAGCGTAGGAGGGCGGACGAACACCGGGGAGCTGTTTTTT

v_call: TRBV7-3
clone_size: NA
d_call: NA
j_call: TRBJ2-1
cdr3_aa: CASSSNEGKNEQFF
cdr3_nt: TGTGCCAGCAGCTCCAACGAGGGGAAAAATGAGCAGTTCTTC

v_call: TRBV11-3
clone_size: NA
d_call: NA
j_call: TRBJ2-2
cdr3_aa: CASSLRELFF
cdr3_nt: TGTGCCAGCAGCTTAAGGGAGCTGTTTTTT

v_call: TRBV10-3
clone_size: NA
d_call: TRBD1
j_call: TRBJ2-5
cdr3_aa: CAISESIGGGETQYF
cdr3_nt: TGTGCCATCAGTGAGTCTATAGGGGGCGGTGAGACCCAGTACTTC

v_call: TRBV3-1
clone_size: NA
d_call: NA
j_call: TRBJ2-2
cdr3_aa: CASSQEHRERDTGELFF
cdr3_nt: TGTGCCAGCAGCCAAGAGCACAGGGAGAGGGACACCGGGGAGCTGTTTTTT

v_call: TRBV5-1
clone_size: NA
d_call: TRBD1
j_call: TRBJ1-4
cdr3_aa: CASSLAGTGTNEKLFF
cdr3_nt: TGCGCCAGCAGCTTGGCCGGGACAGGAACTAATGAAAAACTGTTTTTT

v_call: TRBV25-1
clone_size: many
d_call: NA
j_call: TRBJ1-6
cdr3_aa: CASKGGLWYSPLHF
cdr3_nt: TGTGCCAGCAAGGGGGGGCTTTGGTATTCACCCCTCCACTTT

v_call: TRBV9
clone_size: NA
d_call: NA
j_call: TRBJ2-3
cdr3_aa: CASSLTGADTQYF
cdr3_nt: TGTGCCAGCAGCCTAACGGGTGCAGATACGCAGTATTTT

v_call: TRBV24-1
clone_size: NA
d_call: NA
j_call: TRBJ2-7
cdr3_aa: CATSDSTYEQYF
cdr3_nt: TGTGCCACCAGTGACTCCACGTACGAGCAGTACTTC

v_call: TRBV7-3
clone_size: NA
d_call: NA
j_call: TRBJ2-7
cdr3_aa: CASSRDGNYEQYF
cdr3_nt: TGTGCCAGCAGTCGCGACGGGAACTACGAGCAGTACTTC

v_call: TRBV7-9
clone_size: NA
d_call: NA
j_call: TRBJ1-1
cdr3_aa: CASSGPDSEAFF
cdr3_nt: TGTGCCAGCAGCGGGCCGGACAGTGAAGCTTTCTTT

v_call: TRBV12-5
clone_size: many
d_call: NA
j_call: TRBJ2-4
cdr3_aa: CASGPWENIQYF
cdr3_nt: TGTGCTAGTGGTCCGTGGGAAAACATTCAGTACTTC

v_call: TRBV3-1
clone_size: NA
d_call: NA
j_call: TRBJ1-1
cdr3_aa: CASSARLDRAFF
cdr3_nt: TGTGCCAGCAGCGCCCGACTGGATCGAGCTTTCTTT

v_call: TRBV19
clone_size: NA
d_call: NA
j_call: TRBJ1-3
cdr3_aa: CASYRVNSGNTIYF
cdr3_nt: TGTGCCAGTTACAGGGTAAACTCTGGAAACACCATATATTTT

v_call: TRBV10-3
clone_size: NA
d_call: NA
j_call: TRBJ2-7
cdr3_aa: CAITVIGQGGYEQYF
cdr3_nt: TGTGCCATCACCGTTATTGGGCAGGGGGGTTACGAGCAGTACTTC

v_call: TRBV19
clone_size: NA
d_call: NA
j_call: TRBJ1-4
cdr3_aa: CASSMIEIQVEKLFF
cdr3_nt: TGTGCCAGTAGTATGATCGAGATACAGGTTGAAAAACTGTTTTTT

v_call: TRBV5-1
clone_size: NA
d_call: TRBD1
j_call: TRBJ2-1
cdr3_aa: CASSQTGTGQRNEQFF
cdr3_nt: TGCGCCAGCAGCCAAACCGGGACAGGGCAGAGAAATGAGCAGTTCTTC

v_call: TRBV14
clone_size: NA
d_call: NA
j_call: TRBJ1-1
cdr3_aa: CASSQDPVGLAFF
cdr3_nt: TGTGCCAGCAGCCAAGATCCGGTGGGTTTGGCTTTCTTT

v_call: TRBV19
clone_size: once
d_call: NA
j_call: TRBJ1-5
cdr3_aa: CASVPGLNQPQHF
cdr3_nt: TGTGCCAGTGTTCCGGGGCTCAATCAGCCCCAGCATTTT

v_call: TRBV7-9
clone_size: NA
d_call: TRBD1
j_call: TRBJ2-5
cdr3_aa: CASSLARQGQETQYF
cdr3_nt: TGTGCCAGCAGCTTAGCGAGACAGGGGCAAGAGACCCAGTACTTC

v_call: TRBV20-1
clone_size: NA
d_call: TRBD1
j_call: TRBJ1-6
cdr3_aa: CSASTGQGTSPLHF
cdr3_nt: TGCAGTGCTAGCACAGGACAGGGGACTTCACCCCTCCACTTT

v_call: TRBV6-4
clone_size: NA
d_call: NA
j_call: TRBJ2-2
cdr3_aa: CASSQTQNTGELFF
cdr3_nt: TGTGCCAGCTCTCAGACCCAGAACACCGGGGAGCTGTTTTTT

v_call: TRBV7-3
clone_size: NA
d_call: NA
j_call: TRBJ2-5
cdr3_aa: CASSLYQEGETQYF
cdr3_nt: TGTGCCAGCAGCTTATATCAAGAAGGGGAGACCCAGTACTTC

v_call: TRBV10-3
clone_size: few
d_call: TRBD2
j_call: TRBJ2-3
cdr3_aa: CAISESVSGGTQSRTDTQYF
cdr3_nt: TGTGCCATCAGTGAGTCGGTTAGCGGGGGGACCCAATCCCGCACAGATACGCAGTATTTT

v_call: TRBV25-1
clone_size: NA
d_call: NA
j_call: TRBJ1-1
cdr3_aa: CASTGAGATEAFF
cdr3_nt: TGTGCCAGCACAGGGGCGGGGGCGACTGAAGCTTTCTTT

v_call: TRBV20-1
clone_size: NA
d_call: TRBD1
j_call: TRBJ2-3
cdr3_aa: CSAILQGNTQYF
cdr3_nt: TGCAGTGCTATCCTACAGGGGAATACGCAGTATTTT

v_call: TRBV20-1
clone_size: many
d_call: TRBD1
j_call: TRBJ1-5
cdr3_aa: CSASTLQGEYQPQHF
cdr3_nt: TGCAGTGCTAGTACCTTACAGGGGGAGTATCAGCCCCAGCATTTT

v_call: TRBV6-8
clone_size: NA
d_call: NA
j_call: TRBJ2-4
cdr3_aa: CASSRRGTKNIQYF
cdr3_nt: TGTGCCAGCAGCCGGAGGGGGACCAAAAACATTCAGTACTTC

v_call: TRBV29-1
clone_size: NA
d_call: NA
j_call: TRBJ1-1
cdr3_aa: CSVIQGMNTEAFF
cdr3_nt: TGCAGCGTGATACAGGGCATGAACACTGAAGCTTTCTTT

v_call: TRBV29-1
clone_size: NA
d_call: TRBD1
j_call: TRBJ2-7
cdr3_aa: CSVETGMVNEQYF
cdr3_nt: TGCAGCGTTGAGACAGGGATGGTAAACGAGCAGTACTTC

v_call: TRBV19
clone_size: once
d_call: NA
j_call: TRBJ1-5
cdr3_aa: CASSVSVGNQPQHF
cdr3_nt: TGTGCCAGTAGTGTCTCAGTAGGCAATCAGCCCCAGCATTTT

v_call: TRBV7-9
clone_size: NA
d_call: TRBD1
j_call: TRBJ2-7
cdr3_aa: CASRGTGKGYEQYF
cdr3_nt: TGTGCCAGCAGGGGGACAGGGAAAGGGTACGAGCAGTACTTC

v_call: TRBV20-1
clone_size: NA
d_call: TRBD2
j_call: TRBJ2-3
cdr3_aa: CSALAGKGTDTQYF
cdr3_nt: TGCAGTGCTCTAGCGGGGAAGGGAACAGATACGCAGTATTTT

v_call: TRBV14
clone_size: many
d_call: NA
j_call: TRBJ1-5
cdr3_aa: CASSQAVGQPQHF
cdr3_nt: TGTGCCAGCAGCCAAGCCGTGGGTCAGCCCCAGCATTTT

v_call: TRBV11-2
clone_size: NA
d_call: NA
j_call: TRBJ1-2
cdr3_aa: CASSEEAGRAGYTF
cdr3_nt: TGTGCCAGCAGCGAGGAGGCAGGGCGGGCTGGCTACACCTTC

v_call: TRBV12-3/TRBV12-4
clone_size: NA
d_call: NA
j_call: TRBJ2-7
cdr3_aa: CASSLRMWRQYF
cdr3_nt: TGTGCCAGCAGTTTAAGAATGTGGAGGCAGTACTTC

v_call: TRBV19
clone_size: NA
d_call: NA
j_call: TRBJ1-1
cdr3_aa: CASSIWTEAFF
cdr3_nt: TGTGCCAGTAGTATATGGACTGAAGCTTTCTTT

v_call: TRBV2
clone_size: NA
d_call: NA
j_call: TRBJ2-7
cdr3_aa: CASGSTGRAGYEQYF
cdr3_nt: TGTGCCAGCGGTTCAACAGGGAGAGCGGGTTACGAGCAGTACTTC

v_call: TRBV6-1
clone_size: many
d_call: NA
j_call: TRBJ1-6
cdr3_aa: CASRNWAGNSPLHF
cdr3_nt: TGTGCCAGCAGGAACTGGGCTGGTAATTCACCCCTCCACTTT

v_call: TRBV7-6
clone_size: NA
d_call: NA
j_call: TRBJ2-7
cdr3_aa: CASSLYEREQYF
cdr3_nt: TGTGCCAGCAGCTTATATGAGAGGGAGCAGTACTTC

v_call: TRBV6-6
clone_size: NA
d_call: TRBD1
j_call: TRBJ1-1
cdr3_aa: CASSARQGNTEAFF
cdr3_nt: TGTGCCAGCAGTGCAAGACAGGGGAACACTGAAGCTTTCTTT

v_call: TRBV7-3
clone_size: few
d_call: TRBD1
j_call: TRBJ1-2
cdr3_aa: CASSPGGGNYGYTF
cdr3_nt: TGTGCCAGCAGCCCAGGGGGAGGTAACTATGGCTACACCTTC

v_call: TRBV19
clone_size: NA
d_call: TRBD1
j_call: TRBJ2-7
cdr3_aa: CASSIGTGGRYEQYF
cdr3_nt: TGTGCCAGTAGTATTGGGACAGGGGGGCGCTACGAGCAGTACTTC

v_call: TRBV25-1
clone_size: NA
d_call: TRBD1
j_call: TRBJ1-5
cdr3_aa: CASRGTGSFEPQHF
cdr3_nt: TGTGCCAGCAGGGGGACAGGGAGTTTCGAGCCCCAGCATTTT

v_call: TRBV19
clone_size: NA
d_call: TRBD1
j_call: TRBJ2-7
cdr3_aa: CASSTTRTGPTSYEQYF
cdr3_nt: TGTGCCAGTAGTACCACCCGGACAGGCCCCACTTCCTACGAGCAGTACTTC

v_call: TRBV5-1
clone_size: NA
d_call: NA
j_call: TRBJ2-7
cdr3_aa: CASSLEAVDSYEQYF
cdr3_nt: TGCGCCAGCAGCTTGGAGGCAGTGGACTCCTACGAGCAGTACTTC

v_call: TRBV5-4
clone_size: NA
d_call: NA
j_call: TRBJ2-5
cdr3_aa: CASSVGGSQETQYF
cdr3_nt: TGTGCCAGCAGCGTAGGAGGAAGCCAAGAGACCCAGTACTTC

v_call: TRBV7-9
clone_size: NA
d_call: NA
j_call: TRBJ2-7
cdr3_aa: CASSFSGIDEQYF
cdr3_nt: TGTGCCAGCAGCTTTTCCGGCATCGACGAGCAGTACTTC

v_call: TRBV20-1
clone_size: NA
d_call: TRBD1
j_call: TRBJ1-1
cdr3_aa: CSAGGQGYTEAFF
cdr3_nt: TGCAGTGCAGGCGGACAGGGCTACACTGAAGCTTTCTTT

v_call: TRBV15
clone_size: NA
d_call: TRBD1
j_call: TRBJ1-5
cdr3_aa: CATSRPISGTGYQPQHF
cdr3_nt: TGTGCCACCAGCAGACCTATCTCCGGGACAGGGTATCAGCCCCAGCATTTT

v_call: TRBV19
clone_size: NA
d_call: NA
j_call: TRBJ1-1
cdr3_aa: CASSTTARITFF
cdr3_nt: TGTGCCAGTAGTACCACGGCACGTATAACTTTCTTT

v_call: TRBV6-6
clone_size: many
d_call: NA
j_call: TRBJ2-3
cdr3_aa: CASSLTSTDTQYF
cdr3_nt: TGTGCCAGCAGCCTGACTAGCACAGATACGCAGTATTTT

v_call: TRBV5-8
clone_size: many
d_call: TRBD1
j_call: TRBJ1-3
cdr3_aa: CASSSRQGGMDTIYF
cdr3_nt: TGTGCCAGCAGCTCCCGACAGGGGGGCATGGACACCATATATTTT